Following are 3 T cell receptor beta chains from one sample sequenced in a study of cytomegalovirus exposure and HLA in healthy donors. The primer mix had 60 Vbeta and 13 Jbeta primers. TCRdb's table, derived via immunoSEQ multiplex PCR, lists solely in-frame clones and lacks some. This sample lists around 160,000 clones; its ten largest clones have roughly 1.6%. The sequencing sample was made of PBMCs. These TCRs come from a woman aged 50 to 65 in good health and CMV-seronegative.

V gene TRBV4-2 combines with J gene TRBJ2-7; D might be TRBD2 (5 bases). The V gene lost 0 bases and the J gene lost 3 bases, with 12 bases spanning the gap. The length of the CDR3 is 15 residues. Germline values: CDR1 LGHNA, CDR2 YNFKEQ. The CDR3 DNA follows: TGTGCCAGCAGCCAAGATCGCGGACTTATCTACGAGCAGTACTTC. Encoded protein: CASSQDRGLIYEQYF.

The CDR3 DNA is TGTGCCAGTAGTACATCAGGGGGTAGCCAGCCCCAGCATTTT. This gives the protein CASSTSGGSQPQHF. The rearrangement joins TRBV19 to TRBJ1-5, with TRBD1 matching over 7 bases. Germline V gene sequence: CDR1 LNHDA, CDR2 SQIVND (reference sequence). V gave up 4 bases and J gave up 7 bases; unmatched junction bases: 7. The CDR3 loop spans 14 amino acids.

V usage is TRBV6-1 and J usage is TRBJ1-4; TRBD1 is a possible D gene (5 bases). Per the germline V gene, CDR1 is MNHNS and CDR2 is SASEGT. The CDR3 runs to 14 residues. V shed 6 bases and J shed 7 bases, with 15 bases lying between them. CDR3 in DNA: TGTGCCAGCAGCCAAGGGGTGTTAGGTGAAAAACTGTTTTTT. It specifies CASSQGVLGEKLFF.